Listed here are 27 T cell receptor beta chains from one sample, sequenced in a study of human T cells and chemical hapten exposure. MiXCR, applied by TCRdb to the RACE reads, yields one record per CDR3 protein. The sample records about 82,000 distinct CDR3 sequences, 10% to 15% being singletons. Indicated time point: patch test 3, about 24 weeks after DPC sensitization. Treatment indicated: therapeutic diphenylcyclopropenone sensitization with weekly scalp DPC. The sequenced sample was whole blood, obtained in connection with sensitization to the hapten diphenylcyclopropenone (DPC). These receptors were collected from a woman between 45 and 65 years old with alopecia areata. Some clones in this sample may be carry-over from other donors' samples.

The chain links TRBV18 to TRBJ2-1, with 9 bases matching TRBD2. Germline trimming cut 3 bases from V and 7 bases from J; bases unmatched to any gene: 7. Germline-derived CDR1 and CDR2 are KGHSH and LQKENI. The CDR3 sequence is 15 residues long. The CDR3 DNA reads as TGTGCCAGCTCACCGGCAAGCGGGAGGAGGAATGAGCAGTTCTTC. It translates to CASSPASGRRNEQFF.

In DNA, the CDR3 is TGTGCCAGTACCCCAAGAGTACTTGGGGAGCTGTTTTTT. Translated: CASTPRVLGELFF. J is TRBJ2-2 and V is TRBV19, with D unresolved. CDR1 and CDR2 from the germline V gene are LNHDA and SQIVND (reference sequence). V was cut by 7 bases and J by 8 bases, with 14 bases left in between. This CDR3 spans 13 amino acids.

This clonotype has only a few counts. The chain carries TRBV3-1 and TRBJ1-2; D might be TRBD1 (5 bases). Germline lookup yields CDR1 LGHDT and CDR2 YNNKEL (reference sequence). The CDR3 has 13 amino acids. Trimming took 4 bases from V and 5 from J, leaving 11 bases between them. The chain's CDR3 is CASSPGTVYGYTF. For the CDR3, the DNA is TGTGCCAGCAGCCCGGGGACGGTTTATGGCTACACCTTC.

This clonotype has a count of ten or more. The rearrangement links TRBV25-1 to TRBJ2-3; no reliable D call. V lost 5 bases to trimming and J lost 0 bases, with 6 bases between them. The CDR3 totals 13 residues. CDR1 MGHDK and CDR2 SYGVNS come from the germline V gene. The CDR3 protein is CASSRPSTDTQYF. The CDR3 nucleotides are TGTGCCAGCAGTCGGCCTAGCACAGATACGCAGTATTTT.

This clonotype was observed at least ten times. The genes are TRBV18 and TRBJ2-4, with a weak D call TRBD2 (6 bases). From germline, CDR1 is KGHSH and CDR2 LQKENI. This CDR3 contains 18 residues. Trimming cost V 0 bases and J 0 bases, with 15 bases left between them. Here the CDR3 reads CASSPPSTGALAKNIQYF. The CDR3 DNA follows: TGTGCCAGCTCACCACCTTCTACGGGAGCACTAGCCAAAAACATTCAGTACTTC.

The J gene is TRBJ2-7, the V gene TRBV5-1; D remains unclear. Deletions cut 4 bases from V and 6 bases from J, with 8 bases between. The germline gives CDR1 SGHRS, CDR2 YFSETQ. The CDR3 consists of 11 residues. The DNA for the CDR3 is TGCGCCAGCAGCAACGTGGGCGAGCAGTACTTC. Amino acids: CASSNVGEQYF.

This clonotype was counted only a few times. The CDR3 nucleotides are TGTGCCAGCAGGGACAGTTTGACTGGAAACACCATATATTTT. Its protein product is CASRDSLTGNTIYF. The chain combines TRBV6-5 with TRBJ1-3; possible D gene TRBD1, 6 bases. This CDR3 region has 14 residues. V lost 6 bases and J 2 bases, leaving 11 bases between the germline ends. Looked up from germline, CDR1 is MNHEY and CDR2 is SVGAGI.

This chain connects TRBV7-2 to TRBJ2-1, with 7 bases matching TRBD2. This CDR3 contains 15 residues. V dropped 3 bases and J dropped 1; count of bases not matched to a gene: 3. CDR1 is SGHTA, CDR2 FQGNSA, per germline. The CDR3 DNA follows: TGTGCCAGCAGCTTTGAGGGAGGGTCCTACAATGAGCAGTTCTTC. This translates into CASSFEGGSYNEQFF.

At least ten counts were recorded for this clonotype. V gene TRBV18 combines with J gene TRBJ1-1; 10 positions agree with TRBD1. This CDR3 spans 15 amino acids. Trimming removed 5 bases from V and 8 bases from J; junction bases left unmatched: 11. CDR1 KGHSH and CDR2 LQKENI come from the germline V gene. The CDR3 is CASSTKAGTGEEAFF. The DNA for the CDR3 is TGTGCCAGCTCAACAAAGGCCGGGACAGGGGAGGAAGCTTTCTTT.

This sequence joins TRBV7-2 and TRBJ2-1; 7 bases map to TRBD1. The junction had 5 bases not matched to a gene; V was cut back by 0 bases and J by 9 bases. The germline V gene encodes CDR1 SGHTA and CDR2 FQGNSA. The CDR3 is 14 residues long. CDR3 region: CASSLAGQSLEQFF. The CDR3 nucleotides read TGTGCCAGCAGCTTAGCGGGACAGTCACTTGAGCAGTTCTTC.

This clonotype was counted between two and nine times. The chain is built from TRBV2 and TRBJ2-1; 14 bases fit TRBD2. CDR1 is SNHLY and CDR2 is FYNNEI in the germline V gene. J lost 6 bases, V lost 8 bases, and 3 bases had no gene match. This CDR3 contains 14 residues. The CDR3 region is CASRGLAGVNEQFF. CDR3 nucleotides: TGTGCCAGCCGGGGACTAGCGGGAGTCAATGAGCAGTTCTTC. Drawing the rest from reference TRBV2 and TRBJ2-1, the complete variable domain is EPEVTQTPSHQVTQMGQEVILRCVPISNHLYFYWYRQILGQKVEFLVSFYNNEISEKSEIFDDQFSVERPDGSNFTLKIRSTKLEDSAMYFCASRGLAGVNEQFFGPGTRLTVL.

The chain couples TRBV14 to TRBJ2-1, with 13 nucleotides matching TRBD2. V shed 3 bases, J shed 9 bases, and the junction held 5 bases outside the gene matches. There are 15 residues in the CDR3. Germline V CDR1 and CDR2: SGHDN, FVKESK. CDR3 DNA sequence: TGTGCCAGCAGCCAGAGACTAGCGGGGGGTTCTGAGCAGTTCTTC. Translating gives CASSQRLAGGSEQFF.

This clonotype was found many times. V usage is TRBV9 and J usage is TRBJ2-7; TRBD1 matches 8 bases. After removal of 4 bases from V and 4 bases from J, the junction contained 10 bases not matched to a gene. The CDR3 consists of 15 residues. The germline gives CDR1 SGDLS, CDR2 YYNGEE. This CDR3 reads CASSSRTGPSYEQYF. DNA of the CDR3: TGTGCCAGCAGCAGCCGGACAGGGCCGAGTTACGAGCAGTACTTC.

In its sample, this clonotype was seen a few times. The rearrangement joins TRBV9 to TRBJ2-3; the D gene is possibly TRBD2 (6 bases). This CDR3 is 16 amino acids long. The germline V and J ends were trimmed by 4 bases and 5 bases, with 20 bases remaining between them. The germline gives CDR1 SGDLS, CDR2 YYNGEE. The CDR3 coding sequence is TGTGCCAGCAGCCCCAGGCGAGGGGCCGGGGGAGATACGCAGTATTTT. Its translation: CASSPRRGAGGDTQYF.

This clonotype was seen only a few times. CDR3 sequence (DNA): TGCAGCGTTGGATCGGCTGGAAACACCATATATTTT. Translation: CSVGSAGNTIYF. V usage is TRBV29-1 and J usage is TRBJ1-3; D remains unclear. The CDR3 runs to 12 residues. In germline, CDR1 is SQVTM, CDR2 ANQGSEA. V lost 4 bases and J 2 bases, leaving 6 bases between the germline ends.

As concerns this clonotype: A much larger clone is a single base away; this may be a read error. The chain carries TRBV19 and TRBJ2-2; D possibly corresponds to TRBD2 (5 bases). The germline V gene encodes CDR1 LNHDA and CDR2 SQIVND (reference sequence). The CDR3 has 14 residues. This CDR3 reads CASSSPGNTGEPFF. CDR3 coding DNA: TGTGCCAGTAGCTCCCCAGGAAACACCGGGGAGCCGTTTTTT.

This clonotype was counted many times. The chain has TRBV28 and TRBJ2-7, with 7 bases aligning to TRBD2. The CDR3 has 15 amino acids. Germline lookup yields CDR1 MDHEN and CDR2 SYDVKM. V gave up 6 bases and J gave up 2 bases; unmatched junction bases: 10. The CDR3, as DNA: TGTGCCAGCAGCCGTTTAGCGGGCCAACCCTACGAGCAGTACTTC. This codes for CASSRLAGQPYEQYF.

This clonotype came up many times. Written as DNA, the CDR3 is TGTGCCAGCTCACCAATAGACTCCGAGGGGCCCCAGCATTTT. This encodes CASSPIDSEGPQHF. This chain uses TRBV18 with TRBJ1-5, with D uncertain. The CDR3 spans 14 residues. CDR1 KGHSH and CDR2 LQKENI come from the germline V gene. The V end was cut by 2 bases, the J end by 9 bases, with 14 bases between. Filled out from reference TRBV18 and TRBJ1-5, the complete variable domain reads NAGVMQNPRHLVRRRGQEARLRCSPMKGHSHVYWYRQLPEEGLKFMVYLQKENIIDESGMPKERFSAEFPKEGPSILRIQQVVRGDSAAYFCASSPIDSEGPQHFGDGTRLSIL.

The chain uses TRBV5-1 and TRBJ2-7, with a tentative D call TRBD2 (6 bases). V lost 3 bases, J lost 7 bases, and 23 bases lay in between. The CDR3 has 16 residues. Germline V gene data show CDR1 as SGHRS and CDR2 as YFSETQ. The CDR3: CASSSGLAGSVEEQYF. DNA for the CDR3: TGCGCCAGCAGCTCAGGACTTGCGGGATCGGTGGAAGAGCAGTACTTC.

This clonotype appeared a few times. The rearrangement uses TRBV20-1 and TRBJ2-3; 10 nucleotides agree with TRBD2. CDR3 length: 14 amino acids. Losses at the gene ends were 6 bases for V and 4 bases for J; bases not matched to a gene: 7. Per the germline V gene, CDR1 is DFQATT and CDR2 is SNEGSKA (reference sequence). Here the CDR3 DNA reads TGCAGTGCACATCTAGCGGGAGCAGCAGATACGCAGTATTTT. Protein sequence: CSAHLAGAADTQYF.

This clonotype was found a few times. The junction departs from the called germline gene at one end, perhaps through a read error. V and J are TRBV7-7 and TRBJ2-5; weak D call: TRBD2 (6 bases). Germline CDR1 and CDR2: SSHAT and FNYEAQ (reference sequence). This CDR3 contains 15 residues. The CDR3 nucleotides read TGTGCTAGCAGCTTGGAGGGTTGGGGCCAAGAGACCCAGTACTTC. Its translation: CASSLEGWGQETQYF.

This clonotype was seen a few times. This sequence joins TRBV12-3 or TRBV12-4 and TRBJ2-3, with TRBD2 matching over 8 bases. V lost 4 bases and J lost 4; bases outside the gene matches: 7. The CDR3 extends over 15 amino acids. CDR3 amino acids: CASSSPVGGADTQYF. The CDR3, as DNA: TGTGCCAGCAGTTCGCCAGTCGGGGGGGCAGATACGCAGTATTTT.

The rearrangement links TRBV9 to TRBJ2-1; weak D call: TRBD2 (5 bases). V shed 2 bases and J shed 2 bases, with 11 bases lying between them. The germline V gene has CDR1 SGDLS and CDR2 YYNGEE. This CDR3 spans 15 amino acids. CDR3 in amino acids: CASSVLLGTYNEQFF. DNA for the CDR3: TGTGCCAGCAGCGTCCTGCTCGGGACCTACAATGAGCAGTTCTTC.

This clonotype was detected many times. V and J are TRBV29-1 and TRBJ2-1, with a weak D call TRBD1 (5 bases). Trimming took off 5 bases at V and 6 bases at J, with 14 bases between the two ends. The CDR3 runs 13 residues. Germline V CDR1 and CDR2: SQVTM, ANQGSEA. The CDR3, as DNA: TGCAGCGTTCAGGGTCTTCGCCTCAATGAGCAGTTCTTC. Its translation: CSVQGLRLNEQFF.

At least ten counts were recorded for this clonotype. The rearrangement links TRBV20-1 to TRBJ2-6; D may be TRBD1 (6 bases). Germline assignment: CDR1 DFQATT and CDR2 SNEGSKA (reference sequence). Trimming pared 1 base from V and 0 bases from J, leaving 13 bases between. The CDR3 consists of 17 residues. The CDR3 nucleotides are TGCAGTGCTAGAGGTCGAACAGGGAGCTCTGGGGCCAACGTCCTGACTTTC. This codes for CSARGRTGSSGANVLTF.

The rearrangement uses TRBV29-1 and TRBJ1-4; 7 positions match TRBD1. With V trimmed by 2 bases and J by 3 bases, 0 bases remained unmatched. Germline CDR1 reads SQVTM; CDR2 reads ANQGSEA. The CDR3 is 13 residues long. CDR3 in DNA: TGCAGCGTTGAAACAGGGGCTAATGAAAAACTGTTTTTT. Translation gives CSVETGANEKLFF.

In its sample, this clonotype was seen a few times. The rearrangement uses TRBV11-2 and TRBJ2-7; 11 nucleotides match TRBD2. V was pared by 0 bases and J by 3 bases, with 1 base of the junction left unmatched. Germline-derived CDR1 and CDR2 are SGHAT and FQNNGV. This CDR3 spans 15 amino acids. The chain's CDR3 is CASSLEGTSGYEQYF. In nucleotides, the CDR3 is TGTGCCAGCAGCTTAGAAGGGACTAGCGGCTACGAGCAGTACTTC.